This record covers a single T cell receptor (beta chain). Its antigen is unknown. The CDR3 ends on some other residue instead of the conserved phenylalanine or tryptophan, so this is likely a read error. Germline CDR1 is SGHTA and CDR2 is FQGNSA. Between the trimmed V and J ends, which lost 6 bases and 4 bases, there was a span of 12 bases. CDR3 length equals 14 residues. Each patient came to thyroid surgery without any prior treatment (of any kind). The data belong to a study of metastatic and nonmetastatic thyroid tumors. General study findings and limits: For both blood and tumor, malignant thyroid tumors reportedly showed significantly higher TCR beta diversity than benign nodules did.

TCRdb reprocessed the PCR reads via MiXCR. The sample includes some 55,000 clones, roughly 29% of them seen just once. The chain carries TRBV7-2 and TRBJ1-4; D ambiguous. Material for sequencing was blood. This clonotype originated in a female donor with papillary thyroid cancer or a benign thyroid nodule (not recorded which). Some clones in this sample may be carry-over from other donors' samples. CDR3 sequence reads: CASSGPPLNEKLFL. The DNA of the CDR3 is TGTGCCAGCAGTGGACCGCCTCTTAATGAAAAACTGTTTTTG.